A single sample gave rise to the 23 T cell receptor beta chains below, sequenced in a study of T-cell memory formation after mild COVID-19. MiXCR was run by TCRdb on the 5' RACE reads, yielding one entry per CDR3 protein. The data contain roughly 130,000 distinct CDR3 sequences, about 6% of them seen just once; the ten biggest clones take up 2% to 2.5%. The sample consisted of PBMCs or a T cell subset sorted from them (not recorded which). These TCRs come from an adult woman who had mild COVID-19 (a few samples of this study predate the infection). Cell type and time point are not known.

In its sample, this clonotype was seen many times. This chain links TRBV6-5 with TRBJ1-3; unclear D gene. The CDR3 covers 17 residues. Germline V gene data show CDR1 as MNHEY and CDR2 as SVGAGI. Trimming stripped 0 bases from V and 0 bases from J, with 12 bases between. The CDR3 protein is CASSYSRRSYSGNTIYF. The CDR3, as DNA: TGTGCCAGCAGTTACTCGAGGCGGTCGTACTCTGGAAACACCATATATTTT.

This clonotype was picked up a small number of times. This chain links TRBV2 with TRBJ1-4; D ambiguous. Trimming pared 3 bases from V and 7 bases from J, leaving 21 bases between. Germline V gives CDR1 SNHLY, CDR2 FYNNEI. The length of the CDR3 is 17 residues. The CDR3 DNA follows: TGTGCCAGCAGTGACGTATGGCTGTCGGGCAAACTTGAAAAACTGTTTTTT. Its protein product is CASSDVWLSGKLEKLFF.

This clonotype was counted between two and nine times. The genes are TRBV30 and TRBJ2-3; D uncertain. The CDR3 contains 12 residues. Per the germline V gene, CDR1 is GTSNPN and CDR2 is SVGIG (reference sequence). V shed 2 bases and J shed 4 bases, with 7 bases lying between them. CDR3 in amino acids: CAWSYSADTQYF. The CDR3 region has the DNA TGTGCCTGGAGTTATAGTGCAGATACGCAGTATTTT.

This clonotype turned up a few times. This chain connects TRBV7-2 to TRBJ2-5; D tentatively reads TRBD1 or TRBD2 (6 bases each). This CDR3 spans 17 amino acids. The germline CDR1 and CDR2 sequences are SGHTA and FQGNSA. The V end was cut by 2 bases, the J end by 5 bases, with 21 bases between. The CDR3 DNA reads as TGTGCCAGCAGCTTAATGTTCGGGGGCCTAACGGGGGAGACCCAGTACTTC. It codes for CASSLMFGGLTGETQYF. Looking up the rest from reference TRBV7-2 and TRBJ2-5 gives the full variable domain: GAGVSQSPSNKVTEKGKDVELRCDPISGHTALYWYRQSLGQGLEFLIYFQGNSAPDKSGLPSDRFSAERTGGSVSTLTIQRTQQEDSAVYLCASSLMFGGLTGETQYFGPGTRLLVL.

In its sample, this clonotype was seen many times. The V gene is TRBV12-3 or TRBV12-4, the J gene TRBJ2-1; D is tentatively TRBD1 or TRBD2 (5 bases each). CDR3 length: 14 residues. V lost 6 bases to trimming and J lost 7 bases, with 16 bases between them. CDR3 DNA sequence: TGTGCCAGCAGCGTCTTATCGGGGCCTAATGAGCAGTTCTTC. Amino acids: CASSVLSGPNEQFF.

This clonotype was seen ten or more times. V and J are TRBV5-6 and TRBJ1-6; TRBD1 matches 8 bases. The germline CDR1 and CDR2 sequences are SGHDT and YYEEEE. With V trimmed by 4 bases and J by 7 bases, 7 bases remained unmatched. The CDR3 contains 15 residues. For the CDR3, the DNA is TGTGCCAGCAGCCCTACGGACAGGGACAATTCACCCCTCCACTTT. Encoded protein: CASSPTDRDNSPLHF.

There are a few counts of this clonotype. No DNA is shown, since the ends of the CDR3 on it are uncertain; the CDR3 is the one TCRdb lists. CDR3 residues: CAFDTGELFFGEGSGGELFF. J is TRBJ2-2 and V is TRBV7-9; the D segment call TRBD1 is taken from the table without a DNA check. The CDR3 extends over 20 residues, inclusive of both ends. From germline, CDR1 is SEHNR and CDR2 FQNEAQ (reference sequence).

The chain joins TRBV5-1 to TRBJ1-2; weak D call: TRBD1 (5 bases). The germline V gene encodes CDR1 SGHRS and CDR2 YFSETQ. CDR3 size: 15 residues. V lost 5 bases, J lost 6 bases, and 20 bases lay in between. For the CDR3, the DNA is TGCGCCAGCAGTCCGGAACGGCTGAGGACAAATGGCTACACCTTC. The encoded protein is CASSPERLRTNGYTF.

This clonotype was counted at least ten times. The chain couples TRBV5-1 to TRBJ1-3; D unresolved. Germline CDR1 reads SGHRS; CDR2 reads YFSETQ. The length of the CDR3 is 14 residues. Trimming pared 5 bases from V and 2 bases from J, leaving 11 bases between. The CDR3 region is CASSPGPTGNTIYF. The CDR3 DNA sequence: TGCGCCAGCAGTCCTGGGCCAACTGGAAACACCATATATTTT.

This sequence joins TRBV11-2 and TRBJ2-7, with D perhaps matching TRBD1 or TRBD2 (5 bases each). The germline gives CDR1 SGHAT, CDR2 FQNNGV. This CDR3 has 17 amino acids. Trimming stripped 5 bases from V and 6 bases from J, with 26 bases between. CDR3 sequence (DNA): TGTGCCAGCAGCCCCAACCCGACCAGGGACCGGCTTAGCGAGCAGTACTTC. Translating gives CASSPNPTRDRLSEQYF.

This clonotype has more than one count but fewer than ten. This sequence joins TRBV7-8 and TRBJ2-1; the D gene could be TRBD1 or TRBD2 (6 bases each). From germline, CDR1 is SGHVS and CDR2 FQNEAQ. Trimming removed 3 bases from V and 4 bases from J, with 31 bases in between. The CDR3 runs to 21 residues. This chain's CDR3 is CASSFFVTGPKIGTPYNEQFF. CDR3 DNA: TGTGCCAGCAGCTTCTTCGTGACAGGTCCGAAGATCGGGACTCCTTACAATGAGCAGTTCTTC. Drawing the rest from reference TRBV7-8 and TRBJ2-1, the complete variable domain is GAGVSQSPRYKVAKRGQDVALRCDPISGHVSLFWYQQALGQGPEFLTYFQNEAQLDKSGLPSDRFFAERPEGSVSTLKIQRTQQEDSAVYLCASSFFVTGPKIGTPYNEQFFGPGTRLTVL.

This clonotype was seen only a few times. This rearrangement joins TRBV5-1 to TRBJ2-7; tentative D call: TRBD1 (5 bases). CDR3 length: 16 residues. Trimming stripped 4 bases from V and 0 bases from J, with 17 bases between. CDR1 is SGHRS, CDR2 YFSETQ, per germline. The CDR3 protein is CASSPANRQFSYEQYF. CDR3 in DNA: TGCGCCAGCAGCCCAGCTAATAGACAGTTCTCCTACGAGCAGTACTTC.

The CDR3 region is CASNLGFRASAFF. The DNA for the CDR3 is TGTGCCAGCAACCTCGGCTTTAGGGCATCCGCTTTCTTT. This sequence joins TRBV7-2 and TRBJ1-1; D not resolved. The CDR3 runs 13 residues. CDR1 is SGHTA, CDR2 FQGNSA, per germline. Trimming removed 7 bases at V and 11 bases at J, with 20 bases between.

This rearrangement joins TRBV20-1 to TRBJ1-6; TRBD1 is a possible D gene (5 bases). Trimming removed 8 bases from V and 7 bases from J, with 15 bases in between. This CDR3 comprises 13 residues. Germline V gene lookup returns CDR1 DFQATT and CDR2 SNEGSKA (reference sequence). The CDR3 sequence: CSSYRLGNSPLHF. CDR3 bases: TGCAGTTCTTACAGGTTGGGCAATTCACCCCTCCACTTT.

The chain combines TRBV7-2 with TRBJ1-2; 8 nucleotides line up with TRBD1. The CDR3 contains 15 residues. In germline, CDR1 is SGHTA, CDR2 FQGNSA. V shed 4 bases and J 4 bases; nucleotides not matched to a gene: 8. CDR3 amino acids: CASSWDRTGIYGYTF. The CDR3 DNA reads TGTGCCAGCAGCTGGGATCGGACAGGGATCTATGGCTACACCTTC.

This clonotype has more than one count but fewer than ten. The chain combines TRBV5-6 with TRBJ1-2; 9 bases are shared with TRBD1. This CDR3 has 14 residues. V dropped 4 bases and J dropped 7; count of bases not matched to a gene: 8. The germline V gene encodes CDR1 SGHDT and CDR2 YYEEEE. The CDR3 is CASSPDRGLAGYTF. The CDR3, as DNA: TGTGCCAGCAGCCCGGACAGGGGACTAGCTGGCTACACCTTC.

A few counts support this clonotype. The chain has TRBV12-3 or TRBV12-4 and TRBJ1-2; D perhaps matches TRBD1 (6 bases). Between the trimmed V and J ends, which lost 5 bases and 2 bases, there was a span of 9 bases. The CDR3 has 13 amino acids. CDR3 sequence: CASSADRNYGYTF. The CDR3 DNA reads as TGTGCCAGCAGTGCTGACAGGAACTATGGCTACACCTTC.

CDR3 loop: CSVERVASGGVRYEQYF. CDR3 nucleotides: TGCAGCGTTGAACGAGTGGCTAGCGGGGGGGTAAGGTACGAGCAGTACTTC. The chain recombines TRBV29-1 with TRBJ2-7; 12 nucleotides line up with TRBD2. The CDR3 is 17 residues long. CDR1 is SQVTM and CDR2 is ANQGSEA in the germline V gene. With 2 bases clipped from V and 4 bases from J, the junction kept 12 bases outside the gene matches.

This clonotype was seen a few times. V usage is TRBV15 and J usage is TRBJ2-7; D not resolved. There are 14 residues in the CDR3. V was cut by 1 base and J by 4 bases, with 11 bases left in between. In germline, CDR1 is LNHNV, CDR2 YYDKDF (reference sequence). This CDR3 is CATSRGNLGYEQYF. The CDR3 DNA reads as TGTGCCACCAGCAGAGGGAACCTAGGATACGAGCAGTACTTC.

The chain joins TRBV18 to TRBJ1-5; a weak D match, TRBD1 (5 bases). This CDR3 has 14 amino acids. Trimming left V 2 bases short and J 7 bases short, with 12 bases between. Germline V lookup: CDR1 KGHSH, CDR2 LQKENI. CDR3 sequence: CASSPSGGKQPQHF. CDR3 nucleotide sequence: TGTGCCAGCTCACCAAGCGGGGGAAAGCAGCCCCAGCATTTT.

This clonotype was seen repeatedly, ten times or more. This chain links TRBV12-3 or TRBV12-4 with TRBJ2-7; no clear D gene. Trimming cost V 4 bases and J 5 bases, with 0 bases left between them. This CDR3 contains 9 residues. The CDR3 nucleotides are TGTGCCAGCAGTTACGAGCAGTACTTC. It is translated as CASSYEQYF.

This clonotype was found many times. The chain joins TRBV20-1 to TRBJ2-5; tentatively, D is TRBD2 (6 bases). The V end was cut by 0 bases, the J end by 7 bases, with 21 bases between. In germline, CDR1 is DFQATT, CDR2 SNEGSKA (reference sequence). The CDR3 contains 16 residues. CDR3 sequence reads: CSARDVEGKHGGTQYF. The CDR3 nucleotides are TGCAGTGCTAGAGATGTTGAGGGGAAGCACGGGGGGACCCAGTACTTC.

The chain combines TRBV7-2 with TRBJ2-7; 14 bases are a match to TRBD2. The CDR3 loop spans 17 amino acids. Germline V gene sequence: CDR1 SGHTA, CDR2 FQGNSA. V trimming: 1 base; J trimming: 1 base; junction bases outside the gene matches: 3. As DNA, the CDR3 is TGTGCCAGCAGCTTAGGGACTAGCGGGAGGCGATCCTACGAGCAGTACTTC. It is translated as CASSLGTSGRRSYEQYF.